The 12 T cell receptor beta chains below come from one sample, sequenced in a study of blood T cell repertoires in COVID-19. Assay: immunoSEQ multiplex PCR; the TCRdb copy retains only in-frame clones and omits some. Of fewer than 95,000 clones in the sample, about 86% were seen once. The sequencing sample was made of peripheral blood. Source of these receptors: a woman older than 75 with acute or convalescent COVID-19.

The CDR3 region is CASSPGLGNTGELFF. In DNA, the CDR3 is TGTGCCAGCAGCCCCGGACTCGGAAACACCGGGGAGCTGTTTTTT. The genes are TRBV6-5 and TRBJ2-2; a weak D match, TRBD2 (5 bases). The CDR3 contains 15 residues. The germline V gene has CDR1 MNHEY and CDR2 SVGAGI. With 6 bases removed from V and 2 bases from J, the gap between germline ends came to 13 bases.

CDR3: CASSSGGHSNTGELFF. The CDR3 DNA sequence: TGTGCCAGCAGCTCTGGGGGACACTCGAACACCGGGGAGCTGTTTTTT. The J gene is TRBJ2-2, the V gene TRBV9, with a possible D match to TRBD1 (6 bases). Deletions cut 4 bases from V and 0 bases from J, with 13 bases between. The germline V gene encodes CDR1 SGDLS and CDR2 YYNGEE. This CDR3 contains 16 residues.

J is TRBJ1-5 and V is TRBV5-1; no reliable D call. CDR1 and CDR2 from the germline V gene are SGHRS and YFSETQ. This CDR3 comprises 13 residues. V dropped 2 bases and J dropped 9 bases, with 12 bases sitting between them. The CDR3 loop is CASSLSPNGPQHF. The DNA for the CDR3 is TGCGCCAGCAGCTTATCTCCGAACGGGCCCCAGCATTTT.

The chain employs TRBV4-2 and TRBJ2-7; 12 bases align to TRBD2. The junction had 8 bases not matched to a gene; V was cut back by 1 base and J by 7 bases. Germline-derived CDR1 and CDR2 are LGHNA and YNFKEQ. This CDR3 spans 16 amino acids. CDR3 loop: CASSQVLAGGPEEQYF. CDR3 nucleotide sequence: TGTGCCAGCAGCCAAGTTCTAGCGGGAGGGCCCGAGGAGCAGTACTTC.

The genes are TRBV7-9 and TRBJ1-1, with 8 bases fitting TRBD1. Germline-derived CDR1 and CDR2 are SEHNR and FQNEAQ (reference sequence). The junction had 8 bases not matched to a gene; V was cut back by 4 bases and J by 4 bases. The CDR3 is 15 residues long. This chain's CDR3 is CASSSLTGAITEAFF. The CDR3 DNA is TGTGCCAGCAGCTCCCTGACAGGGGCGATCACTGAAGCTTTCTTT.

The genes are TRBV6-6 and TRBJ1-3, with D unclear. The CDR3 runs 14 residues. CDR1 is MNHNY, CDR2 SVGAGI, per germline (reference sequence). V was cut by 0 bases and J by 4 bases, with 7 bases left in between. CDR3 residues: CASSYSTKGNTIYF. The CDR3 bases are TGTGCCAGCAGTTACTCAACAAAAGGAAACACCATATATTTT.

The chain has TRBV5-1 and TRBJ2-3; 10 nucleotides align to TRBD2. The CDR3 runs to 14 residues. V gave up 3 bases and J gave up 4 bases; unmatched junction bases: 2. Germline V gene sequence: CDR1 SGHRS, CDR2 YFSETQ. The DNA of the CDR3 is TGCGCCAGCAGCTCGGGGACTAGCGCAGATACGCAGTATTTT. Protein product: CASSSGTSADTQYF.

The CDR3 region is CASSVTGMNSYNEQFF. The CDR3 DNA follows: TGTGCCAGCAGCGTTACAGGCATGAACTCCTACAATGAGCAGTTCTTC. V gene TRBV9 combines with J gene TRBJ2-1; possible D gene TRBD1, 5 bases. The CDR3 spans 16 residues. Trimming pared 2 bases from V and 0 bases from J, leaving 12 bases between. The germline V gene encodes CDR1 SGDLS and CDR2 YYNGEE.

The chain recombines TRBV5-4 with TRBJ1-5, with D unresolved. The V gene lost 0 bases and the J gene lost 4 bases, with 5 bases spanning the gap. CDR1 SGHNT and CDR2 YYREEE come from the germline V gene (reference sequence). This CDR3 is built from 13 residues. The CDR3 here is CASSLEQNQPQHF. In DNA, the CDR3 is TGTGCCAGCAGCTTGGAACAGAATCAGCCCCAGCATTTT.

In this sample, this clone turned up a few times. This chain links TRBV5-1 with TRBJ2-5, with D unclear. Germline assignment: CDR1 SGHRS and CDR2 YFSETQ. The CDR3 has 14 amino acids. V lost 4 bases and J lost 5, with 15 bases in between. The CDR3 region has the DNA TGCGCCAGCAGCGGTTCTAGATTGAGGGAGACCCAGTACTTC. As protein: CASSGSRLRETQYF. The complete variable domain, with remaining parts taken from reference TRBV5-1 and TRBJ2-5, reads KAGVTQTPRYLIKTRGQQVTLSCSPISGHRSVSWYQQTPGQGLQFLFEYFSETQRNKGNFPGRFSGRQFSNSRSEMNVSTLELGDSALYLCASSGSRLRETQYFGPGTRLLVL.

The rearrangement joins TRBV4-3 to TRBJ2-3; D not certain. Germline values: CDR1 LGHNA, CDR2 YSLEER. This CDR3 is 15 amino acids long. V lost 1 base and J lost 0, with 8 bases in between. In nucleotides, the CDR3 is TGCGCCAGCAGCCAAGTGAGTCGAAGCACAGATACGCAGTATTTT. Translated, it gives CASSQVSRSTDTQYF.

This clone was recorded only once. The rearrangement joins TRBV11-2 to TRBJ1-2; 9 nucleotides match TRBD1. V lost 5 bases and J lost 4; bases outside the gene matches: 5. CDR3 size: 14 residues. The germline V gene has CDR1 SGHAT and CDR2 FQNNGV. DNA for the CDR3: TGTGCCAGCAGCCCTCGGACAGGGGCCTATGGCTACACCTTC. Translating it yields CASSPRTGAYGYTF.